This T cell receptor beta chain appears in the sequencing data of a study of molecular identifiers for immune sequencing clone quantification. About the research overall: Within a replicate experiment, RNA obtained from either around 20,000 or 100,000 naive CD8 cells was divided into five aliquots, and four of those aliquots were then sequenced.

Researchers sorted naive CD8 T cells as cells that were CD8+CD4-CCR7+CD45RA+. The CDR3 runs 16 residues. Germline-derived CDR1 and CDR2 are SGHAT and FQNNGV. V lost 4 bases and J 3 bases, leaving 16 bases between the germline ends. A single record per CDR3 protein comes from TCRdb applying MiXCR to the PCR reads. The table has 60,000 to 75,000 distinct CDR3 sequences, 15% to 20% seen once; the top ten hold 1.1% to 1.5%. This clonotype was counted ten times or more. This chain connects TRBV11-2 to TRBJ2-1; possibly TRBD2 for D (5 bases). This receptor was obtained from a human donor in good health. Some libraries in this study had Jurkat cell RNA spiked in. Sequencing was performed on naive CD8+ T cells from blood, with Jurkat cell RNA spiked in. Specified subset: FACS-sorted CD8+CD4-CCR7+CD45RA+ naive T cells. CDR3: CASSSPSERDYNEQFF. CDR3 coding DNA: TGTGCCAGCAGCTCCCCGAGCGAGAGGGACTACAATGAGCAGTTCTTC.